This T cell receptor beta chain was captured in a study of vaccination and CD4 T cells after COVID-19. The treatment here: roughly 11-day PBMC culture with coronavirus spike peptide pools or control peptides (ViraFEST assay). A note on this clonotype: Its antigen is currently unknown.

Germline V gives CDR1 MNHEY, CDR2 SVGEGT. The CDR3 consists of 12 residues. The germline V and J ends were trimmed by 2 bases and 1 base, with 2 bases remaining between them. The Oncomine TCR Beta short-read assay generated sequence data from the DNA of cultured CD4+ T cells. TCRdb analysed the PCR reads with MiXCR anew, one entry per CDR3 protein. This sample has about 20,000 distinct CDR3 sequences, with about 23% found just once. The chain uses TRBV6-2 or TRBV6-3 and TRBJ2-5, with D hard to call. The receptor comes from a human donor with COVID-19. Input material: cultured CD4+ T cells from blood. CDR3: CASSYGQETQYF. The CDR3 coding sequence is TGTGCCAGCAGTTACGGCCAAGAGACCCAGTACTTC.